Sequencing of this T cell receptor (beta chain) was carried out in a study of T cell repertoires in cytomegalovirus infection. TCRdb re-analysed the reads in MiXCR, keeping a single row per CDR3 protein. The sample shows tens of thousands of distinct CDR3 sequences, about half of them seen only once. Details on this clonotype: Its cognate antigen is unknown.

Source: CD8+ T cells from cultured PBMCs, taken from culture after CMV antigen stimulation. The clonotype was recovered from a human donor in good health (CMV status not recorded). Some clones in this sample may be carry-over from other donors' samples.

CDR3 amino acids: CASSAGNTGELFF. CDR3 bases: TGTGCCAGCAGTGCAGGGAACACCGGGGAGCTGTTTTTT. V and J are TRBV2 and TRBJ2-2; D remains ambiguous. CDR3 length equals 13 residues. Germline CDR1 is SNHLY and CDR2 is FYNNEI. V lost 4 bases to trimming and J lost 1 base, with 4 bases between them.